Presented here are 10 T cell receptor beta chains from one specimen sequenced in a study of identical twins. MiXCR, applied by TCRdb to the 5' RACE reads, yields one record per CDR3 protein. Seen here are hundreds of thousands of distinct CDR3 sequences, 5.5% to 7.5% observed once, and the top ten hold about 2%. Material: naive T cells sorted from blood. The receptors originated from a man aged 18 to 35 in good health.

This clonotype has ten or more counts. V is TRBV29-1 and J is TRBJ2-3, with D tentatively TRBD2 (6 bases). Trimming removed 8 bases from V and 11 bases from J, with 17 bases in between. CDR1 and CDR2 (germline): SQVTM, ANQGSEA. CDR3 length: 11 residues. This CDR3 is CSLGGGTLQYF. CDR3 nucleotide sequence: TGCAGCCTTGGGGGTGGGACTCTGCAGTATTTT.

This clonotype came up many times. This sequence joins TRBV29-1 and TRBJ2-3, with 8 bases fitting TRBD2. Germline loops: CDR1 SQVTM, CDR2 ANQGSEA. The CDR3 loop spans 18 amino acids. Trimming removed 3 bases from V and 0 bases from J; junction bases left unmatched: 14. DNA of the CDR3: TGCAGCGTTGATGTTTGGGGAGGTGCTAGCGGGAGCACAGATACGCAGTATTTT. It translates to CSVDVWGGASGSTDTQYF.

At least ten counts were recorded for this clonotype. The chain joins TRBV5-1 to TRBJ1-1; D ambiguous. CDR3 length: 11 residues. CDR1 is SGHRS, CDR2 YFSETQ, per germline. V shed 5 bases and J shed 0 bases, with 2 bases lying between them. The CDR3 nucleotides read TGCGCCAGCAGTATGAACACTGAAGCTTTCTTT. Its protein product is CASSMNTEAFF.

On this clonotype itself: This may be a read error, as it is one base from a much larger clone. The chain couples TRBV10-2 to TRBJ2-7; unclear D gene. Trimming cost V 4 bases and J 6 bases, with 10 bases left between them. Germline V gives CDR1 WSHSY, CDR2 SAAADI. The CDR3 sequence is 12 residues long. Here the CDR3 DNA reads TGCGCCAGCAGTGTGGATAGCTTCGAGCAGTACTTC. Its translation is CASSVDSFEQYF.

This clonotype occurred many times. CDR3 loop: CASSFGTSGRAPFF. CDR3 nucleotides: TGTGCCAGCAGCTTCGGGACTAGCGGGAGGGCCCCGTTCTTC. The gene calls are TRBV12-3 or TRBV12-4 and TRBJ2-1, with 16 bases that match TRBD2. There are 14 residues in the CDR3. J was trimmed by 15 bases and V by 6 bases; bases with no gene match: 8.

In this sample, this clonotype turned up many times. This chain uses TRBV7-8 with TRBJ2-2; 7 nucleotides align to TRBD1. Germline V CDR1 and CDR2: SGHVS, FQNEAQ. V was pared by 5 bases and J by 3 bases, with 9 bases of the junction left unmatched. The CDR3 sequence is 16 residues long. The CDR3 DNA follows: TGTGCCAGCAGCACCGACAGGGTTGGGGACACCGGGGAGCTGTTTTTT. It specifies CASSTDRVGDTGELFF.

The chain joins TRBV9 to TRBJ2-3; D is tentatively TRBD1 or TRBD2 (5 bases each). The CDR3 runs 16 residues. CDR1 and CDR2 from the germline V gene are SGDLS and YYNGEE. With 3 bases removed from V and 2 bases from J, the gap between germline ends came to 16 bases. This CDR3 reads CASSAGRTTVTDTQYF. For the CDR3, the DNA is TGTGCCAGCAGCGCGGGACGAACCACTGTCACAGATACGCAGTATTTT.

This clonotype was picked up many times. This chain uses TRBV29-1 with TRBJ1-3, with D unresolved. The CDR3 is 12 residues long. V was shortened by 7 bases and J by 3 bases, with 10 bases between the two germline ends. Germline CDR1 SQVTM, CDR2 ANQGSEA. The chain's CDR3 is CSALVVGNTIYF. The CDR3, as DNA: TGCAGCGCCCTGGTGGTTGGAAACACCATATATTTT.

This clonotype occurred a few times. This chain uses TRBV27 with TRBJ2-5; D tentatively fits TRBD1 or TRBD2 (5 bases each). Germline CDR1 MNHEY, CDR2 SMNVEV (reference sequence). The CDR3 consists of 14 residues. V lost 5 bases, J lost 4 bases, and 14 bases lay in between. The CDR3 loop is CASSTGTKGETQYF. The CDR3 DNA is TGTGCCAGCAGTACCGGGACCAAAGGAGAGACCCAGTACTTC.

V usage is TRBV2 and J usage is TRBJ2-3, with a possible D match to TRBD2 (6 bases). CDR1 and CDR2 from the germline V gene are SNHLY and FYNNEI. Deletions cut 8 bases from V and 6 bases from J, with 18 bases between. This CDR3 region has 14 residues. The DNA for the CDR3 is TGTGCCAGCGGAGCGGGCCCCGGTAGGGATACGCAGTATTTT. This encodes CASGAGPGRDTQYF.